This T cell receptor (beta chain) was sequenced in a study of OX40 agonist ivuxolimab in advanced cancers. V lost 1 base, J lost 7 bases, and 4 bases stayed unmatched. Looked up from germline, CDR1 is SGHDT and CDR2 is YYEEEE. CDR3 size: 15 residues. The data were produced by immunoSEQ multiplex PCR, yet TCRdb's version contains in-frame clones alone and is incomplete. The sample has 70,000 or so clones; roughly 86% are singletons. The genes are TRBV5-6 and TRBJ2-2; 10 nucleotides align to TRBD1. The receptor's source is an adult with an advanced solid tumor such as melanoma, head and neck, liver or kidney cancer. Sequences were derived from CD4+ or CD8+ T cells sorted from blood, sampled in a trial of the OX40 agonist ivuxolimab. This CDR3 reads CASSLRQGAGGELFF. CDR3 coding DNA: TGTGCCAGCAGCTTGCGACAGGGGGCTGGCGGGGAGCTGTTTTTT.